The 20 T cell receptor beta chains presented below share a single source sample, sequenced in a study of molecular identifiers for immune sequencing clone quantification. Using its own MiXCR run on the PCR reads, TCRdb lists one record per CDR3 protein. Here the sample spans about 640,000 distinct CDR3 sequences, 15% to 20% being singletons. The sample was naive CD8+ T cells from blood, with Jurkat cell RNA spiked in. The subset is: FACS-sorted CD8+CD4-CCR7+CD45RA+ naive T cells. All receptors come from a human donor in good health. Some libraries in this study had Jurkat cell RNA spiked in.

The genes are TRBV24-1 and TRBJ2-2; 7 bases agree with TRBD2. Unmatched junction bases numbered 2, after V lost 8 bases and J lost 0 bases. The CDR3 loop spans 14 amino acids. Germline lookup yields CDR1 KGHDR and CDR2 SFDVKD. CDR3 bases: TGTGCCACCACGACTAGCTCGAACACCGGGGAGCTGTTTTTT. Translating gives CATTTSSNTGELFF.

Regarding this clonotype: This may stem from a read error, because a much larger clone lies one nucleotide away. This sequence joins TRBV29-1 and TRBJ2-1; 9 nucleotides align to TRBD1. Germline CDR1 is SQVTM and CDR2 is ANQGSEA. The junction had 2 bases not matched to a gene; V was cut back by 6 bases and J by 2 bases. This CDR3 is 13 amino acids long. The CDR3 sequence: CSVTGGTYNEQFF. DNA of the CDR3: TGCAGCGTCACAGGGGGCACCTACAATGAGCAGTTCTTC.

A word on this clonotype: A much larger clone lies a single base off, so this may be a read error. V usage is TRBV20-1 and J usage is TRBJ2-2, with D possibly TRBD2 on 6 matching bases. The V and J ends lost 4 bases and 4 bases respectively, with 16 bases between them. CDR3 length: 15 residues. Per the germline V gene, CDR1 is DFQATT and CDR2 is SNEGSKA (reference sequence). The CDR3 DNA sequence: TGCAGTGCTACCGCGGGAATCGTGAGCACCGGGGAGCTGTTTTTT. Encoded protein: CSATAGIVSTGELFF.

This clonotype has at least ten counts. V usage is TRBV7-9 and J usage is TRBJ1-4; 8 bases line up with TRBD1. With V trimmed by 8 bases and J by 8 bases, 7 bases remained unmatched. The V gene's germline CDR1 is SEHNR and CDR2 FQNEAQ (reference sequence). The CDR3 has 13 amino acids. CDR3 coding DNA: TGTGCCAGCCGCGGGACAGGTGCCGAAAAACTGTTTTTT. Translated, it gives CASRGTGAEKLFF.

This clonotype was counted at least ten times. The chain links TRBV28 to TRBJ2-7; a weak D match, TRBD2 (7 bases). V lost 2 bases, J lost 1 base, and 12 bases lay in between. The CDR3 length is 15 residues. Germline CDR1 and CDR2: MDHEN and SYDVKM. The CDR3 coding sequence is TGTGCCAGCAGTTTACGGGGGGCGCGGTCCTACGAGCAGTACTTC. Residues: CASSLRGARSYEQYF.

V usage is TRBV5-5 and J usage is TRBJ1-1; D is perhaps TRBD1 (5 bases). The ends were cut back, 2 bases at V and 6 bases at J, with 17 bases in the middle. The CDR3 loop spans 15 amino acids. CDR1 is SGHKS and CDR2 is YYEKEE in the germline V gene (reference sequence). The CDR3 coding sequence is TGTGCCAGCAGCTTTGTTACTGGCAGGGACCCTGAAGCTTTCTTT. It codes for CASSFVTGRDPEAFF.

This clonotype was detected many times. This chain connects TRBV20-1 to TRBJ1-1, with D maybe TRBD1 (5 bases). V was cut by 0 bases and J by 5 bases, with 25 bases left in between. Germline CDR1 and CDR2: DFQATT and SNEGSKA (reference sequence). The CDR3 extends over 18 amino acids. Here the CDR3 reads CSARDYGDPVQGRTEAFF. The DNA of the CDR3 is TGCAGTGCTAGAGATTACGGCGACCCTGTCCAGGGCCGGACTGAAGCTTTCTTT.

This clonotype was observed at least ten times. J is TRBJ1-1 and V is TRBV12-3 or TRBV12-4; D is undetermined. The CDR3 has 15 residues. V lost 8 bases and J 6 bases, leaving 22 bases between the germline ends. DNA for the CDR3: TGTGCCAGCTCAATAGAGACGGCTTTTCCCGCTGAAGCTTTCTTT. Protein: CASSIETAFPAEAFF.

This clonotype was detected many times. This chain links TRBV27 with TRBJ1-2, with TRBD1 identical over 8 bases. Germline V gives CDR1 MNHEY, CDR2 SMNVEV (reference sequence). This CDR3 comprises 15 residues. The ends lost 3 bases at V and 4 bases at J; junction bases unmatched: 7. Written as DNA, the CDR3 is TGTGCCAGCAGTTTGGCGGCAGGGGGCGGCTATGGCTACACCTTC. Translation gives CASSLAAGGGYGYTF.

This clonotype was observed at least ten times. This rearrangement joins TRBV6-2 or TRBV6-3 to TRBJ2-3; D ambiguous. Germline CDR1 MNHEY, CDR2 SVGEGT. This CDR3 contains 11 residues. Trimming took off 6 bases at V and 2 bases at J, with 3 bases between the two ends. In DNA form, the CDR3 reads TGTGCCAGCAGCCACACAGATACGCAGTATTTT. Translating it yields CASSHTDTQYF.

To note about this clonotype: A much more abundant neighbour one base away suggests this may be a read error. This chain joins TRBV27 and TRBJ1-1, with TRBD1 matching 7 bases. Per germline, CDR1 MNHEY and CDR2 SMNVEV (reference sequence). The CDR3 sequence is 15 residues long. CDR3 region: CASSLLKGANTEALF. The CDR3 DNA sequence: TGTGCCAGCAGTTTACTAAAGGGGGCGAACACTGAAGCTCTCTTT.

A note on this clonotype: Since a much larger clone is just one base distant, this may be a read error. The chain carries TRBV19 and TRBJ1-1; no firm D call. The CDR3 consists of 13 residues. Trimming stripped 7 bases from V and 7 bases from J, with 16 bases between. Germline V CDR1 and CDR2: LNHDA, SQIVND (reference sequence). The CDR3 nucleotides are TGTGCCAGTACCGCCGGGCAAATCAATGAAGCTTTCTTT. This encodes CASTAGQINEAFF.

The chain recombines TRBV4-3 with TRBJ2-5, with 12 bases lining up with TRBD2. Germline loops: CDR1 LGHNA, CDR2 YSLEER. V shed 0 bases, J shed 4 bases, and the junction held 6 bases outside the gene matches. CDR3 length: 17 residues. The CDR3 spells CASSQDPLAGGSETQYF. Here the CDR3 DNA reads TGCGCCAGCAGCCAAGATCCCCTAGCGGGAGGGTCAGAGACCCAGTACTTC.

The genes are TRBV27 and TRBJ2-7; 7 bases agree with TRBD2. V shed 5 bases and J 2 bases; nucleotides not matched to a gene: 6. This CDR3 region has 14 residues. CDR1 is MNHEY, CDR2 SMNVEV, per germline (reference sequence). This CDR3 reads CASSPLAAPYEQYF. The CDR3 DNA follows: TGTGCCAGCAGTCCCCTAGCGGCCCCCTACGAGCAGTACTTC.

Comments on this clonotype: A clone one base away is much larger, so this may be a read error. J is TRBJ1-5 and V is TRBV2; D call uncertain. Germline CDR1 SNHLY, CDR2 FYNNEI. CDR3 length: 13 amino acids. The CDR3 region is CAGRMYSNQPQHF. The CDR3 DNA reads TGTGCCGGCAGGATGTATAGCAATCAGCCCCAGCATTTT. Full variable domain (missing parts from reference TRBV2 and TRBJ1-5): EPEVTQTPSHQVTQMGQEVILRCVPISNHLYFYWYRQILGQKVEFLVSFYNNEISEKSEIFDDQFSVERPDGSNFTLKIRSTKLEDSAMYFCAGRMYSNQPQHFGDGTRLSIL.

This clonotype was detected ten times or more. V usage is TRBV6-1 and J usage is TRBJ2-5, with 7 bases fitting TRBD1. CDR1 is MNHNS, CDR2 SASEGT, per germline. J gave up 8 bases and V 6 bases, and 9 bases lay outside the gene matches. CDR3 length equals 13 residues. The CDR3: CASRSGQRLTQYF. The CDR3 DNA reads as TGTGCCAGCAGGTCGGGACAGAGGCTTACCCAGTACTTC.

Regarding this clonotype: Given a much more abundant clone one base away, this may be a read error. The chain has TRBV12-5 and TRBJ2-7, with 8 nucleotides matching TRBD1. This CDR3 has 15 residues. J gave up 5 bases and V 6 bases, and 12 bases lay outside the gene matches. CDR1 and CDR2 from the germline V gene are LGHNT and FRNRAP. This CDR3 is CASGESRAGGHEQYF. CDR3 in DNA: TGTGCTAGTGGAGAATCCCGGGCAGGGGGCCACGAGCAGTACTTC.

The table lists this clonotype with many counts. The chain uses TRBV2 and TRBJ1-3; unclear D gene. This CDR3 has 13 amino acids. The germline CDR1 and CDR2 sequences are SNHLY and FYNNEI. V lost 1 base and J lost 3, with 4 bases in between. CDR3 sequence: CASSEGGGNTIYF. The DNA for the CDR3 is TGTGCCAGCAGTGAAGGGGGTGGAAACACCATATATTTT.

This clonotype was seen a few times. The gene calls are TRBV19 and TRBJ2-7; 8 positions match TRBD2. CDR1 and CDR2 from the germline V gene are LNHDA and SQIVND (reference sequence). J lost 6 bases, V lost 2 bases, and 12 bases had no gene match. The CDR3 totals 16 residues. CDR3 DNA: TGTGCCAGTAGTATACAGGCTAGCGGGTTCCCCGCCGAGCAGTACTTC. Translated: CASSIQASGFPAEQYF.

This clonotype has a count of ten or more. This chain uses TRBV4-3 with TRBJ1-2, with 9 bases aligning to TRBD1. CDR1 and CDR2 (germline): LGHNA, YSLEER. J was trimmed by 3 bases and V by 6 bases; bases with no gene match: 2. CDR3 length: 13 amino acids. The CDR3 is CASRDRGDYGYTF. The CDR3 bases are TGCGCCAGCAGGGACAGGGGTGACTATGGCTACACCTTC.